This passage covers 3 T cell receptor beta chains from one sample sequenced in a study of cytomegalovirus exposure and HLA in healthy donors. PCR used 60 Vbeta primers and 13 Jbeta primers. Method: immunoSEQ multiplex PCR; TCRdb's copy keeps in-frame clones and lacks some. This table has under 200,000 clones, around 80% appearing once. Sequences were obtained from PBMCs. The receptors were gathered from a man aged 35 to 55 in good health and CMV-seronegative.

This clone was counted between two and nine times. The chain uses TRBV6-4 and TRBJ2-2; TRBD1 agrees at 7 bases. This CDR3 contains 15 residues. From germline, CDR1 is MRHNA and CDR2 SNTAGT. Trimming removed 2 bases from V and 4 bases from J; junction bases left unmatched: 4. In nucleotides, the CDR3 is TGTGCCAGCAGTGACGAGGGGGCATTCACCGGGGAGCTGTTTTTT. Encoded protein: CASSDEGAFTGELFF.

This rearrangement joins TRBV9 to TRBJ1-1; the D is unclear. The CDR3 has 14 amino acids. Germline V CDR1 and CDR2: SGDLS, YYNGEE. Trimming cost V 6 bases and J 6 bases, with 18 bases left between them. Here the CDR3 DNA reads TGTGCCAGCACCCCGCGCGGGGATAGGGCTGAAGCTTTCTTT. Protein product: CASTPRGDRAEAFF.

This clone was counted between two and nine times. The chain combines TRBV6-1 with TRBJ1-1; 9 nucleotides align to TRBD1. CDR1 and CDR2 (germline): MNHNS, SASEGT. After removal of 4 bases from V and 6 bases from J, the junction contained 9 bases not matched to a gene. This CDR3 comprises 15 residues. The CDR3 sequence is CASSARKDRGAEAFF. CDR3 DNA sequence: TGTGCCAGCAGTGCCCGGAAGGACAGGGGTGCTGAAGCTTTCTTT.